This T cell receptor beta chain comes out of a study of T cell responses to AZD1222 COVID-19 vaccine. About the study: Second doses that came at about 4 or about 12 weeks were put together. Study-level findings and limits: Two doses of AZD1222 preceded a rise in Spike-specific TCR breadth and depth.

As to this clone: Its antigen is undetermined.

V was shortened by 1 base and J by 6 bases, with 13 bases between the two germline ends. The V gene's germline CDR1 is SGHDN and CDR2 FVKESK. The CDR3 is made up of 15 amino acids. Clones were read by immunoSEQ multiplex PCR, and TCRdb kept only the in-frame ones, dropping some. Among 95,000 to 150,000 clones listed, 75% to 90% were seen once. The V gene is TRBV14, the J gene TRBJ2-1; D is possibly TRBD2 (6 bases). The input for sequencing was peripheral blood, taken on day 0 of AZD1222 vaccination. This clonotype was obtained from an adult in good health. CDR3 DNA: TGTGCCAGCAGCCAAGTGGGAGGCCCATTCAATGAGCAGTTCTTC. It translates to CASSQVGGPFNEQFF.